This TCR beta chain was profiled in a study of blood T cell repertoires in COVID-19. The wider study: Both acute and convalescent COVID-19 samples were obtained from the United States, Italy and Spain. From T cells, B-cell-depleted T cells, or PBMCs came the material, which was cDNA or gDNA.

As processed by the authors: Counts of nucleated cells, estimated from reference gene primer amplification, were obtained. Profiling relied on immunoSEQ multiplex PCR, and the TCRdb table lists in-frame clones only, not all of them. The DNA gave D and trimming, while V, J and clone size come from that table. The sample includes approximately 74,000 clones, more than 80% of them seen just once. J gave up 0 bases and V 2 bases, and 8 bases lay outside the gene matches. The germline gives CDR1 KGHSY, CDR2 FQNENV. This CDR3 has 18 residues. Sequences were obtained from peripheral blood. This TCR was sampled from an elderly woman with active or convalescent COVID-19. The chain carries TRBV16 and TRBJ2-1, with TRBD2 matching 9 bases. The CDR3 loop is CASSQPGLALSSYNEQFF. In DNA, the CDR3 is TGTGCCAGCAGCCAACCTGGACTAGCGCTCAGCTCCTACAATGAGCAGTTCTTC.